This T cell receptor beta chain was profiled in a study of shared clonotypes between healthy human individuals. The assay was immunoSEQ multiplex PCR, and TCRdb's table has in-frame clones only and misses some. Of 950,000 to 1,100,000 clones listed, 75% are singletons. Germline lookup yields CDR1 SGHRS and CDR2 YFSETQ. V was shortened by 4 bases and J by 0 bases, with 8 bases between the two germline ends. The CDR3 runs to 13 residues. This TCR was recovered from a man aged 18 to 29 in good health. Sequenced sample: memory CD4+ T cells sorted from blood. As for subset: CD45RA-negative fraction. This chain connects TRBV5-1 to TRBJ2-7, with D perhaps TRBD1 (5 bases). CDR3 DNA: TGCGCCAGCAGCGGGGCAGGCTCCTACGAGCAGTACTTC. This codes for CASSGAGSYEQYF.